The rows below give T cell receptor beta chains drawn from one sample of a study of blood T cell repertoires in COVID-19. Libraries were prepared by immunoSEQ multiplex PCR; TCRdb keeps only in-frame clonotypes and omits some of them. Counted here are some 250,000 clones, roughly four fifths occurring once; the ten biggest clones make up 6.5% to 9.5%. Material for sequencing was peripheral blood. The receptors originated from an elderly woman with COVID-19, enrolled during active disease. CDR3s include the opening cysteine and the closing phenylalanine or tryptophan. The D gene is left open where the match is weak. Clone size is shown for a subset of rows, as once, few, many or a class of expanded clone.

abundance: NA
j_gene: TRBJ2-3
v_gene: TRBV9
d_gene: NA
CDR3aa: CASSAKRNTDTQYF
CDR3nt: TGTGCCAGCAGCGCCAAGCGGAACACAGATACGCAGTATTTT

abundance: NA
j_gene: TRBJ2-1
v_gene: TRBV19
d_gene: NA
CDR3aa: CASSMRAGDEQFF
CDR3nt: TGTGCCAGTAGTATGAGGGCAGGGGATGAGCAGTTCTTC

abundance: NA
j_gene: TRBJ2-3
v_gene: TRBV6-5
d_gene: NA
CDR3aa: CASSRVMGTDTQYF
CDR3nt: TGTGCCAGCTCCAGGGTAATGGGCACAGATACGCAGTATTTT

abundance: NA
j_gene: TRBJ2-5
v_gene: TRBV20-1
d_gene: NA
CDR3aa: CSASGAGHSSQETQYF
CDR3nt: TGCAGTGCTAGTGGGGCAGGCCACAGCTCCCAAGAGACCCAGTACTTC

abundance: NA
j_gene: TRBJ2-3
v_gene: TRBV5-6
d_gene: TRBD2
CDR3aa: CASTRLTSANTDTQYF
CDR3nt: TGTGCCAGCACCCGACTCACTAGCGCCAACACAGATACGCAGTATTTT

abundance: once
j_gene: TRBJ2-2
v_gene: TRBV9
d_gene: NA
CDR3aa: CASSVSGDTGELFF
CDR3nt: TGTGCCAGCAGCGTATCGGGGGACACCGGGGAGCTGTTTTTT

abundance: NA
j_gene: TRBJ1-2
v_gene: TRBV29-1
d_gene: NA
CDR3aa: CSVEDPNYGYTF
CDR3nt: TGCAGCGTTGAAGATCCGAACTATGGCTACACCTTC

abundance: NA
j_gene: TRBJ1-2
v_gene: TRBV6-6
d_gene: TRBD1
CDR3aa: CASSPGQGQVGYGYTF
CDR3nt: TGTGCCAGCAGTCCAGGACAGGGGCAAGTTGGCTATGGCTACACCTTC

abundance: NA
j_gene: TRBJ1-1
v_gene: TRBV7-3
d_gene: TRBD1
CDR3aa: CASSTGANTEAFF
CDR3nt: TGTGCCAGCAGCACAGGGGCGAACACTGAAGCTTTCTTT

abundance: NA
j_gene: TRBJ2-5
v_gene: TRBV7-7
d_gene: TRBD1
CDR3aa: CASSPDRQETQYF
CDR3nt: TGTGCTAGCAGCCCGGACAGGCAAGAGACCCAGTACTTC

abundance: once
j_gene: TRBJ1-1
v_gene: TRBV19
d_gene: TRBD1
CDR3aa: CASSIPGQGGAFF
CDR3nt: TGTGCCAGTAGTATACCGGGACAGGGGGGAGCTTTCTTT

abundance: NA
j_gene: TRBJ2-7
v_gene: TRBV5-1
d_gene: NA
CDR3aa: CASSFDKAYEQYF
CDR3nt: TGCGCCAGCAGCTTTGACAAGGCCTACGAGCAGTACTTC

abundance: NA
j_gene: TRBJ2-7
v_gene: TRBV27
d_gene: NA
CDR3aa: CASSPGLGYEQYF
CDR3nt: TGTGCCAGCAGTCCTGGGCTCGGCTACGAGCAGTACTTC

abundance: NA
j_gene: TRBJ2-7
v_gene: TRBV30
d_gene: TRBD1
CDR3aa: CAWSTGGEQYF
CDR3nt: TGTGCCTGGAGTACAGGGGGAGAGCAGTACTTC

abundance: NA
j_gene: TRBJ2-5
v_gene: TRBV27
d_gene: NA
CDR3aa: CASSLGGLETQYF
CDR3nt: TGTGCCAGCAGTCTCGGGGGTTTAGAGACCCAGTACTTC

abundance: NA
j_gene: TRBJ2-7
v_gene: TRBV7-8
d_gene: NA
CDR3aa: CASSLEAGFTYEQYF
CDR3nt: TGTGCCAGCAGCTTAGAGGCAGGGTTTACCTACGAGCAGTACTTC

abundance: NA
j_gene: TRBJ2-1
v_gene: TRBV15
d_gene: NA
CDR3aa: CATKAHSGRNEQFF
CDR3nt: TGTGCCACTAAGGCGCACTCAGGGCGCAATGAGCAGTTCTTC